The rows below give T cell receptor beta chains drawn from one sample of a study of early T cells in non-severe SARS-CoV-2 infection. Each CDR3 protein is one row after TCRdb ran MiXCR on the 5' RACE reads. The sample shows roughly 69,000 distinct CDR3 sequences, less than 9.5% of them seen only once. The sample was whole blood, taken at baseline. These receptors originate from an adult who was a healthcare worker with PCR-confirmed SARS-CoV-2 infection or an uninfected control (not recorded which). CDR3s include the opening cysteine and the closing phenylalanine or tryptophan.

V gene	CDR3 protein
TRBV7-3	CASSLTASTEAFF
TRBV20-1	CSARDGRGNTEAFF
TRBV12-3/TRBV12-4	CASSSHGQGTEAFF
TRBV7-2	CGPPDHDEQYF
TRBV5-1	CASRPSGGYDEQYF
TRBV12-3/TRBV12-4	CASSSGLYSEAFF
TRBV7-2	CASSGRLAGGPPTGELFF
TRBV7-3	CASSRAGFNEQFF
TRBV29-1	CSVVGLAVNIQYF
TRBV7-3	CASSLEGLMNTGELFF
TRBV19	CASIGVNSYNEQFF
TRBV20-1	CSARETLGLGSHGYTF
TRBV12-3/TRBV12-4	CASRPRGAQPQHF
TRBV5-1	CASSSLAVYEQYF
TRBV5-1	CASSSETRSSYNEQFF
TRBV29-1	CSVEDITADTQYF
TRBV5-4	CASSVSGTGETQYF
TRBV20-1	CSASRGSGIFEQYF